Following are 14 T cell receptor beta chains from one sample sequenced in a study of T cells in Graves' hyperthyroidism and ophthalmopathy. Amplification of TCR beta CDR3 regions used RNA as the template. First-round RT-PCR with HTBI primers amplified the TCR CDR3 region. TCRdb ran MiXCR on the multiplex PCR reads and lists one entry per CDR3 protein. Of approximately 600,000 distinct CDR3 sequences in the sample, around 15% were seen once. Specimen: blood. These TCRs come from a woman in her twenties or thirties with Graves' hyperthyroidism.

This clonotype was counted only a few times. This chain links TRBV5-5 with TRBJ1-2, with D uncertain. Germline V gives CDR1 SGHKS, CDR2 YYEKEE (reference sequence). V dropped 0 bases and J dropped 8 bases, with 11 bases sitting between them. The CDR3 has 13 residues. CDR3 residues: CASSLASLGGYTF. The DNA for the CDR3 is TGTGCCAGCAGCTTGGCGAGCTTGGGCGGCTACACCTTC.

In this sample, this clonotype turned up many times. The V and J genes are TRBV28 and TRBJ2-2, with D possibly TRBD2 on 6 matching bases. The CDR3 is made up of 17 amino acids. Between the trimmed V and J ends, which lost 0 bases and 1 base, there was a span of 12 bases. CDR1 is MDHEN and CDR2 is SYDVKM in the germline V gene. In DNA form, the CDR3 reads TGTGCCAGCAGTTTATGGTCCGGGACTGAGAACACCGGGGAGCTGTTTTTT. Protein: CASSLWSGTENTGELFF.

This clonotype was picked up many times. The rearrangement uses TRBV30 and TRBJ2-7, with a weak D call TRBD1 (6 bases). The germline V and J ends were trimmed by 0 bases and 2 bases, with 8 bases remaining between them. Germline V gene data show CDR1 as GTSNPN and CDR2 as SVGIG (reference sequence). The CDR3 consists of 13 residues. The CDR3 DNA reads as TGTGCCTGGAGTGTGCACAGGGCCTACGAGCAGTACTTC. It encodes CAWSVHRAYEQYF.

This clonotype was recorded a few times. This chain connects TRBV6-1 to TRBJ2-6; TRBD2 aligns across 9 bases. The CDR3 sequence is 19 residues long. Losses at the gene ends were 7 bases for V and 0 bases for J; bases not matched to a gene: 13. CDR1 is MNHNS and CDR2 is SASEGT in the germline V gene. The CDR3 sequence: CASTSGGTPWSSGANVLTF. CDR3 sequence (DNA): TGTGCCAGCACCAGCGGGGGGACGCCCTGGAGCTCTGGGGCCAACGTCCTGACTTTC.

This clonotype was observed a few times. The DNA of the CDR3 is TGTGCCTGGAGTGTAGTGGGGTATGGATCAGATACGCAGTATTTT. It translates to CAWSVVGYGSDTQYF. The chain couples TRBV30 to TRBJ2-3; D not resolved. V lost 0 bases, J lost 4 bases, and 14 bases lay in between. This CDR3 is 15 amino acids long. Germline CDR1 GTSNPN, CDR2 SVGIG (reference sequence).

This clonotype was seen a few times. The gene calls are TRBV28 and TRBJ1-4; D remains unclear. Trimming shortened V by 7 bases and J by 7 bases, and 13 bases separated the two germline ends. The CDR3 consists of 13 residues. Germline V CDR1 and CDR2: MDHEN, SYDVKM. The CDR3 loop reads CASIEGPSEKLFF. CDR3 DNA sequence: TGTGCCAGCATCGAGGGTCCTTCTGAAAAACTGTTTTTT.

In this sample, this clonotype turned up many times. V usage is TRBV28 and J usage is TRBJ2-7; 10 nucleotides line up with TRBD2. After removal of 6 bases from V and 5 bases from J, the junction contained 10 bases not matched to a gene. Germline-derived CDR1 and CDR2 are MDHEN and SYDVKM. The CDR3 loop spans 15 amino acids. The CDR3 reads CASSPSGTSANEQYF. As DNA, the CDR3 is TGTGCCAGCAGCCCGTCCGGGACTAGCGCTAACGAGCAGTACTTC.

This clonotype was counted many times. The chain recombines TRBV9 with TRBJ2-3; D gene ambiguous. V lost 2 bases, J lost 1 base, and 14 bases lay in between. CDR1 and CDR2 (germline): SGDLS, YYNGEE. The CDR3 is 16 residues long. Here the CDR3 reads CASSVQGVAGTDTQYF. The CDR3 DNA is TGTGCCAGCAGCGTCCAAGGTGTTGCCGGCACAGATACGCAGTATTTT. The full variable domain, rest sourced from reference TRBV9 and TRBJ2-3, is DSGVTQTPKHLITATGQRVTLRCSPRSGDLSVYWYQQSLDQGLQFLIQYYNGEERAKGNILERFSAQQFPDLHSELNLSSLELGDSALYFCASSVQGVAGTDTQYFGPGTRLTVL.

There are many counts of this clonotype. The J gene is TRBJ2-3, the V gene TRBV7-3; 12 nucleotides align to TRBD2. The V segment lost 5 bases and the J segment 7 bases; nucleotides outside the gene matches: 10. The CDR3 runs 16 residues. CDR1 and CDR2 from the germline V gene are SGHTA and FQGTGA. The CDR3 nucleotides read TGTGCCAGCAGCCCACCGACTAGCGGGAGTATCAATACGCAGTATTTT. This sequence encodes CASSPPTSGSINTQYF.

This clonotype was counted ten times or more. J is TRBJ2-1 and V is TRBV2; 8 nucleotides match TRBD2. V lost 6 bases, J lost 12 bases, and 10 bases stayed unmatched. The CDR3 is 13 residues long. Germline V CDR1 and CDR2: SNHLY, FYNNEI. This CDR3 is CASRFTSGEGQFF. CDR3 DNA sequence: TGTGCCAGCAGATTCACTAGCGGTGAGGGGCAGTTCTTC.

At least ten counts were recorded for this clonotype. One end of the junction varies from germline; a read error may be responsible. V and J are TRBV29-1 and TRBJ1-1, with D maybe TRBD1 (6 bases). Germline assignment: CDR1 SQVTM and CDR2 ANQGSEA. CDR3 size: 11 residues. The chain's CDR3 is CSATRDTEAFF. DNA for the CDR3: TGCAGCGCAACAAGGGACACCGAAGCTTTCTTT.

This clonotype was picked up many times. V gene TRBV10-3 combines with J gene TRBJ2-5, with 8 bases that match TRBD1. V dropped 8 bases and J dropped 4; count of bases not matched to a gene: 9. The CDR3 is made up of 14 amino acids. CDR1 and CDR2 from the germline V gene are ENHRY and SYGVKD. CDR3 in DNA: TGTGCCATCCCTACAGGGGGTTTCCCAGAGACCCAGTACTTC. It translates to CAIPTGGFPETQYF.

Remarks on this clonotype: A read error is possible here, since a much larger clone lies one base away. V gene TRBV29-1 combines with J gene TRBJ2-1; D gene uncertain. Trimming took 3 bases from V and 7 from J, leaving 10 bases between them. Looked up from germline, CDR1 is SQVTM and CDR2 is ANQGSEA. The CDR3 is made up of 12 amino acids. CDR3 bases: TGCAGCGTTGACGTAGCCAGTAATGAGCAGTTCTTC. Encoded protein: CSVDVASNEQFF.

This clonotype was observed a few times. The chain employs TRBV10-1 and TRBJ1-5; no reliable D call. Trimming removed 5 bases from V and 0 bases from J, with 14 bases in between. This CDR3 has 16 residues. Germline-derived CDR1 and CDR2 are WNHNN and SYGVQD (reference sequence). CDR3 loop: CASSPQLSYSNQPQHF. DNA of the CDR3: TGCGCCAGCAGTCCCCAGTTGAGCTATAGCAATCAGCCCCAGCATTTT.